These 6 T cell receptor beta chains originate from one sample sequenced in a study of post-analysis software for immune sequencing data. Study-wide results and limits: Included in a set of roughly five TRBV segments more frequent in patients than controls were TRBV5-6, TRBV5-1 and TRBV20-1.

These TCRs' antigens remain unknown. Unique molecular identifiers tagged the TCR beta cDNA libraries. TCRdb re-derived calls from the PCR reads in MiXCR, one entry per CDR3 protein. The data show 550,000 to 700,000 distinct CDR3 sequences, with around 40% seen just once and about 1.5% held by the top ten. The sequencing sample was made of blood. These receptors originate from a girl aged 10-17 years with multiple sclerosis.

The V gene is TRBV28, the J gene TRBJ2-3, with 7 bases fitting TRBD2. The CDR3 has 15 amino acids. The germline V gene encodes CDR1 MDHEN and CDR2 SYDVKM. With V trimmed by 3 bases and J by 2 bases, 5 bases remained unmatched. CDR3 in amino acids: CASSFSGRSTDTQYF. The CDR3, as DNA: TGTGCCAGCAGTTTTAGCGGGCGCTCCACAGATACGCAGTATTTT. Based on the CDR3 plus reference TRBV28 and TRBJ2-3, the full variable domain is DVKVTQSSRYLVKRTGEKVFLECVQDMDHENMFWYRQDPGLGLRLIYFSYDVKMKEKGDIPEGYSVSREKKERFSLILESASTNQTSMYLCASSFSGRSTDTQYFGPGTRLTVL.

The CDR3 protein is CASRWTGKNEQFF. CDR3 nucleotide sequence: TGCGCCAGCAGATGGACAGGGAAGAATGAGCAGTTCTTC. The V gene is TRBV4-1, the J gene TRBJ2-1; TRBD1 matches at 8 bases. There are 13 residues in the CDR3. J gave up 7 bases and V 6 bases, and 5 bases lay outside the gene matches. Germline V gene sequence: CDR1 MGHRA, CDR2 YSYEKL.

This clonotype was seen a few times. The gene calls are TRBV6-2 or TRBV6-3 and TRBJ2-1; 10 bases line up with TRBD2. Trimming took 4 bases from V and 8 from J; bases not matched to a gene: 8. The CDR3 runs to 15 residues. Germline V gene sequence: CDR1 MNHEY, CDR2 SVGEGT. CDR3 in DNA: TGTGCCAGCAGTTTTCTAGCGGGAGACGGCTATGAGCAGTTCTTC. Protein: CASSFLAGDGYEQFF.

This chain connects TRBV20-1 to TRBJ2-5; TRBD2 agrees at 10 bases. The germline CDR1 and CDR2 sequences are DFQATT and SNEGSKA (reference sequence). V dropped 5 bases and J dropped 4; count of bases not matched to a gene: 13. This CDR3 has 16 residues. The CDR3 region has the DNA TGCAGTGCTGGAGGCCTAAGCGGGAGGGCCGGAGAGACCCAGTACTTC. Its protein product is CSAGGLSGRAGETQYF.

V is TRBV7-2 and J is TRBJ2-1, with TRBD1 matching over 8 bases. J lost 5 bases, V lost 0 bases, and 3 bases had no gene match. This CDR3 has 15 residues. Germline V gene lookup returns CDR1 SGHTA and CDR2 FQGNSA. This CDR3 reads CASSLARGPNNEQFF. CDR3 DNA sequence: TGTGCCAGCAGCTTAGCCAGGGGGCCCAACAATGAGCAGTTCTTC. Full variable domain (outside the CDR3, taken from reference TRBV7-2 and TRBJ2-1): GAGVSQSPSNKVTEKGKDVELRCDPISGHTALYWYRQSLGQGLEFLIYFQGNSAPDKSGLPSDRFSAERTGGSVSTLTIQRTQQEDSAVYLCASSLARGPNNEQFFGPGTRLTVL.

This clonotype was seen a handful of times. V gene TRBV12-3 or TRBV12-4 combines with J gene TRBJ1-2; D gene ambiguous. The V gene lost 2 bases and the J gene lost 6 bases, with 13 bases spanning the gap. The length of the CDR3 is 14 residues. The CDR3 nucleotides read TGTGCCAGCAGTTTAAACGTTGGAGCGGATGGCTACACCTTC. Protein product: CASSLNVGADGYTF.